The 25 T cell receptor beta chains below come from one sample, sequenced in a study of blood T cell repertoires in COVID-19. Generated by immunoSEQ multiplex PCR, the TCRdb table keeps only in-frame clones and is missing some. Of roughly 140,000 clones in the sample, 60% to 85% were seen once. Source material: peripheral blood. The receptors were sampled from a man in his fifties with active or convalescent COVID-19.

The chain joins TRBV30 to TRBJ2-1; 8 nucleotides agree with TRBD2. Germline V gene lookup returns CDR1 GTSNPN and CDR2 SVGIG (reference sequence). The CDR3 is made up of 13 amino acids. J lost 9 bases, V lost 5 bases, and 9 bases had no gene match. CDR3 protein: CAWEGLGIGEQFF. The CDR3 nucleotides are TGTGCCTGGGAGGGACTAGGAATAGGTGAGCAGTTCTTC.

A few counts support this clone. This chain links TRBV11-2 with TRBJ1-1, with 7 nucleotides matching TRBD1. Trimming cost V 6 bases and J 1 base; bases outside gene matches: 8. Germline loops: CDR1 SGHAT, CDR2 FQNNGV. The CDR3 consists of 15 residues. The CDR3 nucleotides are TGTGCCAGCAGTCGAAACAGGGGAGGGAACACTGAAGCTTTCTTT. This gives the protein CASSRNRGGNTEAFF.

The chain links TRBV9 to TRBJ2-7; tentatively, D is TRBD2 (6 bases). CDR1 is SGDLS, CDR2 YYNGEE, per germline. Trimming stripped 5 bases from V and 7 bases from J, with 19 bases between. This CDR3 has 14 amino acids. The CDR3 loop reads CASSSDGGAGEQYF. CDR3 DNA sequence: TGTGCCAGCAGTTCCGACGGTGGGGCGGGGGAGCAGTACTTC.

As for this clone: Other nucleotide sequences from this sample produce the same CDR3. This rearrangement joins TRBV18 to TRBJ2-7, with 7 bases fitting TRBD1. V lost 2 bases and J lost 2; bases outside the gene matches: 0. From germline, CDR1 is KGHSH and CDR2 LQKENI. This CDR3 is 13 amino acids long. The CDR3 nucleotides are TGTGCCAGCTCACCAGGGACAGCCTACGAGCAGTACTTC. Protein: CASSPGTAYEQYF.

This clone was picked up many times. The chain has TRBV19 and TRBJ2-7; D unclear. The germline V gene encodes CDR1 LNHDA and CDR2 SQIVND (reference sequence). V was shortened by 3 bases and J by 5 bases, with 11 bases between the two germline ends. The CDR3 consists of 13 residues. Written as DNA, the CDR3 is TGTGCCAGTAGTATCGGGTATATAGACGAGCAGTACTTC. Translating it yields CASSIGYIDEQYF.

The CDR3 loop is CASSYLAGGHDTQYF. In DNA, the CDR3 is TGTGCCAGCAGTTATCTAGCGGGAGGGCACGATACGCAGTATTTT. This chain links TRBV6-5 with TRBJ2-3; TRBD2 matches 12 bases. The CDR3 spans 15 residues. Germline V gene sequence: CDR1 MNHEY, CDR2 SVGAGI. V dropped 3 bases and J dropped 6; count of bases not matched to a gene: 4.

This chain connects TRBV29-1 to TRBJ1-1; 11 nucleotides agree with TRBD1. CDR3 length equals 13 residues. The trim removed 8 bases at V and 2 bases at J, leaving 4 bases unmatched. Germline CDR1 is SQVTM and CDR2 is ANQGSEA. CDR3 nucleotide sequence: TGCAGCCTAAGGACAGGGGGCAACACTGAAGCTTTCTTT. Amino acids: CSLRTGGNTEAFF.

This CDR3 reads CASSLWGGQPQHF. DNA of the CDR3: TGTGCCAGCAGTTTATGGGGAGGTCAGCCCCAGCATTTT. The chain recombines TRBV27 with TRBJ1-5, with D unresolved. Germline V gene data show CDR1 as MNHEY and CDR2 as SMNVEV (reference sequence). Trimming took off 1 base at V and 6 bases at J, with 7 bases between the two ends. This CDR3 is built from 13 residues.

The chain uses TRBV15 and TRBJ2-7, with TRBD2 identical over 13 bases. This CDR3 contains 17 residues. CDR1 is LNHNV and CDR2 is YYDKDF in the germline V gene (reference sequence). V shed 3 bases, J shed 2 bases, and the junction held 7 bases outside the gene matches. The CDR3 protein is CATSRAGLAGITYEQYF. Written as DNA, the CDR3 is TGTGCCACCAGCAGGGCGGGACTAGCGGGGATTACCTACGAGCAGTACTTC.

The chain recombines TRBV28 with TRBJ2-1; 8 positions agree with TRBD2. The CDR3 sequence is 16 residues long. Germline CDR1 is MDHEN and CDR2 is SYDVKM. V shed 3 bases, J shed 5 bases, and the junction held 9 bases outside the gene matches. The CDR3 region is CASSFTFGGGDNEQFF. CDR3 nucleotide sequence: TGTGCCAGCAGTTTCACGTTCGGGGGGGGTGACAATGAGCAGTTCTTC.

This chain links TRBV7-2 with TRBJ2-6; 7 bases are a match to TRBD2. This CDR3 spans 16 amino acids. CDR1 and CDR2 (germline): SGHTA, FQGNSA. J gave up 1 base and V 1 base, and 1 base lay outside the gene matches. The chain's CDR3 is CASSLVGGSGANVLTF. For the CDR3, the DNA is TGTGCCAGCAGCTTAGTCGGGGGGTCTGGGGCCAACGTCCTGACTTTC.

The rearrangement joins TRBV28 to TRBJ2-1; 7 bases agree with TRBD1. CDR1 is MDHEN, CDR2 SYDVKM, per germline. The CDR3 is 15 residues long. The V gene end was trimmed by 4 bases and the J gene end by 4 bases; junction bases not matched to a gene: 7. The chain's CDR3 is CASSSPRGKYNEQFF. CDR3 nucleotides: TGTGCCAGCAGTTCCCCCAGGGGGAAATACAATGAGCAGTTCTTC.

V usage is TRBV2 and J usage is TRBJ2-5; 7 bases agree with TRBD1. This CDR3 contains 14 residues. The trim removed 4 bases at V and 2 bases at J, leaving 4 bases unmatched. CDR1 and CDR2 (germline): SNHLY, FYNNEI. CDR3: CASSVRGPQETQYF. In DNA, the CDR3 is TGTGCCAGCAGTGTTAGGGGGCCACAAGAGACCCAGTACTTC.

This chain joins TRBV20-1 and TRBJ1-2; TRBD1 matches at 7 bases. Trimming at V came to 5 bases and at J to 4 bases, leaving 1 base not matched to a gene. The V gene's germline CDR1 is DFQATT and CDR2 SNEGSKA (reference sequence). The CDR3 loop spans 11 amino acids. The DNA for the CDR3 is TGCAGTGCTCAGGGGGGCTATGGCTACACCTTC. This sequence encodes CSAQGGYGYTF.

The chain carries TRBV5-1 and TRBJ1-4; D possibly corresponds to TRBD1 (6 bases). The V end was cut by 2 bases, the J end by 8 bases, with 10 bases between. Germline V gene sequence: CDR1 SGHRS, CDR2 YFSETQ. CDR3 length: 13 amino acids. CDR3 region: CASSFTGNEKLFF. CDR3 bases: TGCGCCAGCAGCTTCACAGGGAACGAAAAACTGTTTTTT.

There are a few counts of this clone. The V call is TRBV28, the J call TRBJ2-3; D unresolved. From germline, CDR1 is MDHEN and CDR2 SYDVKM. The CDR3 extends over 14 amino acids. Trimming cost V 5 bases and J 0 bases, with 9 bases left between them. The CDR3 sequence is CASSPLSSTDTQYF. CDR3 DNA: TGTGCCAGCAGTCCACTCTCTAGCACAGATACGCAGTATTTT.

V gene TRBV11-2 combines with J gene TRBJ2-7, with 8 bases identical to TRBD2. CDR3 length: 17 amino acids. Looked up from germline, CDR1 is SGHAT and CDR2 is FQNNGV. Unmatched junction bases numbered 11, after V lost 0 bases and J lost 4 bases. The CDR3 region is CASSLDEGVAGLYEQYF. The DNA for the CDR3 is TGTGCCAGCAGCTTAGATGAGGGGGTAGCGGGACTTTACGAGCAGTACTTC.

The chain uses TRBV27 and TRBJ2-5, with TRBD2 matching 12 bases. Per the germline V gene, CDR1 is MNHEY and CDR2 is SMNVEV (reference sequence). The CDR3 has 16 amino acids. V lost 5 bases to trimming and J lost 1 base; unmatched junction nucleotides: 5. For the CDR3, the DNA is TGTGCCAGCAGTCGCCGGACTAGCGGGGCCCAAGAGACCCAGTACTTC. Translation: CASSRRTSGAQETQYF.

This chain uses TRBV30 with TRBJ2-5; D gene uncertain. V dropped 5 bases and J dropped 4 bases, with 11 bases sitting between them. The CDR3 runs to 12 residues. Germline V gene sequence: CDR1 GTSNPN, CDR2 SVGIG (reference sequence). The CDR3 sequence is CAWGNSGETQYF. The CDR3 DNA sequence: TGTGCCTGGGGGAATTCGGGAGAGACCCAGTACTTC.

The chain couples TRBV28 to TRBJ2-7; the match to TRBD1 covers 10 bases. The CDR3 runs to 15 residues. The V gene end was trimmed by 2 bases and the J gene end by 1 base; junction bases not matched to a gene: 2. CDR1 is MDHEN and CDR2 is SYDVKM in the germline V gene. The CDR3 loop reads CASSLGQGVSYEQYF. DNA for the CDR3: TGTGCCAGCAGTTTAGGACAGGGGGTTTCCTACGAGCAGTACTTC.

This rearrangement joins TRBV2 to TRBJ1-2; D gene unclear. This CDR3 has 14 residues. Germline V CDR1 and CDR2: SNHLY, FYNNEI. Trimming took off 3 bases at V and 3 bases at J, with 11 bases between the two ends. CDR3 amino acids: CASSERGRDYGYTF. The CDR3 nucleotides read TGTGCCAGCAGTGAGAGAGGGAGAGACTATGGCTACACCTTC. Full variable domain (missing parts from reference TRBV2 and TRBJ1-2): EPEVTQTPSHQVTQMGQEVILRCVPISNHLYFYWYRQILGQKVEFLVSFYNNEISEKSEIFDDQFSVERPDGSNFTLKIRSTKLEDSAMYFCASSERGRDYGYTFGSGTRLTVV.

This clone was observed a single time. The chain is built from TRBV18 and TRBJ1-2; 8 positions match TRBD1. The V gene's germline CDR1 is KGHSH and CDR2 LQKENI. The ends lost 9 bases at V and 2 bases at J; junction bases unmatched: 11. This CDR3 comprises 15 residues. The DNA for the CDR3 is TGTGCCAGTTCCCCCGCGACAGGGGCCAACTATGGCTACACCTTC. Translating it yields CASSPATGANYGYTF.

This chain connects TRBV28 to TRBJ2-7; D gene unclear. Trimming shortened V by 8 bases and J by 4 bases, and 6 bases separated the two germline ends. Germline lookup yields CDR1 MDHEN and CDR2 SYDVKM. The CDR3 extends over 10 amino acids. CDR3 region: CASGLYEQYF. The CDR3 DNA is TGTGCCAGCGGCTTATACGAGCAGTACTTC.

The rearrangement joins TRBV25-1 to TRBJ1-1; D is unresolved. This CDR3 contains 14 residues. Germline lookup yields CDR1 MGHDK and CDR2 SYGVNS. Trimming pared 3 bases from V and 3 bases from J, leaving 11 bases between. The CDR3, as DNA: TGTGCCAGCAGTGAGGAGGCGGTCCACACTGAAGCTTTCTTT. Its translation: CASSEEAVHTEAFF.

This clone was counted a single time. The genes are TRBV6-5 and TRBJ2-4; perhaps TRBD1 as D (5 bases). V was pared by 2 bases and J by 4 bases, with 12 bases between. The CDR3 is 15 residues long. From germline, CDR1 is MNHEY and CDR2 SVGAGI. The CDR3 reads CASSYRRAEKNIQYF. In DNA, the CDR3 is TGTGCCAGCAGTTACCGCAGGGCGGAGAAAAACATTCAGTACTTC.